This T cell receptor beta chain was found in a study of siplizumab effects on memory and regulatory T cells. V trimming: 7 bases; J trimming: 5 bases; junction bases outside the gene matches: 15. Per the germline V gene, CDR1 is MGHRA and CDR2 is YSYEKL. The CDR3 runs 16 residues. Profiled with immunoSEQ multiplex PCR; TCRdb holds only in-frame clones, not every one. Of some 120,000 clones listed, roughly 95% were seen once; the top ten hold around 0.15%. The TCR sequence derives from a human donor in good health. Sequenced material: non-Treg CD4+ T cells sorted from blood. The chain is built from TRBV4-1 and TRBJ2-5, with 8 bases lining up with TRBD2. CDR3 bases: TGCGCCAGCACTCAGCTCTCCGGGGGGGCCGGGGAGACCCAGTACTTC. It encodes CASTQLSGGAGETQYF.